The 25 T cell receptor beta chains reported below all come from one sample, sequenced in a study of blood T cell repertoires in COVID-19. Measured with immunoSEQ multiplex PCR; TCRdb has only the in-frame clones, and not every one. The repertoire holds 300,000 to 350,000 clones, nearly 90% seen once, with around 0.98% in the top ten. Material for sequencing was peripheral blood. All receptors come from a woman aged 40 to 55 with COVID-19, enrolled during active disease.

V gene TRBV6-5 combines with J gene TRBJ1-1; possibly TRBD1 for D (5 bases). Germline values: CDR1 MNHEY, CDR2 SVGAGI. The CDR3 runs 14 residues. Between the trimmed V and J ends, which lost 2 bases and 1 base, there was a span of 8 bases. The DNA of the CDR3 is TGTGCCAGCAGTTACGGGGGGAGGAACACTGAAGCTTTCTTT. It translates to CASSYGGRNTEAFF.

The chain employs TRBV15 and TRBJ1-2, with TRBD1 matching over 7 bases. V lost 0 bases to trimming and J lost 7 bases; unmatched junction nucleotides: 23. This CDR3 region has 20 residues. Germline V gives CDR1 LNHNV, CDR2 YYDKDF (reference sequence). The DNA for the CDR3 is TGTGCCACCAGCAGAGATCTGGGTAGTTTGGTCGGCAGGGGGGACCGTGGCTACACCTTC. Translating it yields CATSRDLGSLVGRGDRGYTF. The full variable domain, rest sourced from reference TRBV15 and TRBJ1-2, is DAMVIQNPRYQVTQFGKPVTLSCSQTLNHNVMYWYQQKSSQAPKLLFHYYDKDFNNEADTPDNFQSRRPNTSFCFLDIRSPGLGDTAMYLCATSRDLGSLVGRGDRGYTFGSGTRLTVV.

V and J are TRBV15 and TRBJ1-2, with D possibly being TRBD1 (5 bases). V was cut by 3 bases and J by 4 bases, with 15 bases left in between. Germline V CDR1 and CDR2: LNHNV, YYDKDF (reference sequence). The CDR3 is made up of 15 amino acids. The CDR3 region is CATSRGPTAIYGYTF. CDR3 DNA sequence: TGTGCCACCAGCAGGGGCCCGACAGCGATCTATGGCTACACCTTC.

The CDR3 DNA sequence: TGTGCCAGCAGCGCATTACAGGACACCTATGGCTACACCTTC. Translation gives CASSALQDTYGYTF. The chain uses TRBV7-9 and TRBJ1-2; maybe TRBD1 (5 bases). From germline, CDR1 is SEHNR and CDR2 FQNEAQ (reference sequence). CDR3 size: 14 residues. The germline V and J ends were trimmed by 5 bases and 4 bases, with 14 bases remaining between them.

V is TRBV7-2 and J is TRBJ2-1; no firm D call. The CDR3 is 13 residues long. The V end lost 5 bases, the J end lost 4 bases, and 9 bases lay between the germline ends. Germline V CDR1 and CDR2: SGHTA, FQGNSA. In nucleotides, the CDR3 is TGTGCCAGCAGCCCCTTCCGGTACAATGAGCAGTTCTTC. It is translated as CASSPFRYNEQFF.

The chain employs TRBV5-8 and TRBJ1-1; 7 bases align to TRBD1. Per germline, CDR1 SGHTS and CDR2 YDEGEE. V lost 3 bases to trimming and J lost 1 base; unmatched junction nucleotides: 3. This CDR3 spans 14 amino acids. The CDR3 loop is CASSSGQKNTEAFF. CDR3 bases: TGTGCCAGCAGCTCGGGACAGAAGAACACTGAAGCTTTCTTT.

The V and J genes are TRBV28 and TRBJ2-5; possibly TRBD2 for D (5 bases). The CDR3 length is 15 residues. The V gene lost 7 bases and the J gene lost 3 bases, with 18 bases spanning the gap. Germline CDR1 MDHEN, CDR2 SYDVKM. DNA of the CDR3: TGTGCCAGCATGGTCTGGTCGAGCGGCGAAGAGACCCAGTACTTC. This encodes CASMVWSSGEETQYF.

This rearrangement joins TRBV28 to TRBJ1-5, with 9 bases fitting TRBD1. The CDR3 sequence is 20 residues long. Germline CDR1 is MDHEN and CDR2 is SYDVKM. V dropped 0 bases and J dropped 0; count of bases not matched to a gene: 12. As DNA, the CDR3 is TGTGCCAGCAGTTTATGGGGATGGGGGACAGGGTCCTATAGCAATCAGCCCCAGCATTTT. Translated, it gives CASSLWGWGTGSYSNQPQHF.

Worth noting for this clone: The sample has other DNA sequences that encode this CDR3 too. J is TRBJ1-1 and V is TRBV5-1, with D tentatively TRBD1 (5 bases). This CDR3 has 14 residues. V lost 0 bases and J 0 bases, leaving 6 bases between the germline ends. Germline assignment: CDR1 SGHRS and CDR2 YFSETQ. The CDR3 spells CASSLDRLNTEAFF. The CDR3, as DNA: TGCGCCAGCAGCTTGGACAGGTTGAACACTGAAGCTTTCTTT.

The J gene is TRBJ2-3, the V gene TRBV7-6; 15 bases agree with TRBD2. CDR1 is SGHVS and CDR2 is FNYEAQ in the germline V gene. CDR3 length: 16 residues. Losses at the gene ends were 6 bases for V and 4 bases for J; bases not matched to a gene: 5. For the CDR3, the DNA is TGTGCCAGCAGTCTCGGACTAGCGGGAGGGCCAGATACGCAGTATTTT. Residues: CASSLGLAGGPDTQYF. Using reference TRBV7-6 and TRBJ2-3 for the parts outside the CDR3, the full variable domain is GAGVSQSPRYKVTKRGQDVALRCDPISGHVSLYWYRQALGQGPEFLTYFNYEAQQDKSGLPNDRFSAERPEGSISTLTIQRTEQRDSAMYRCASSLGLAGGPDTQYFGPGTRLTVL.

The gene calls are TRBV7-9 and TRBJ2-1, with 7 bases aligning to TRBD1. The germline gives CDR1 SEHNR, CDR2 FQNEAQ (reference sequence). Unmatched junction bases numbered 9, after V lost 5 bases and J lost 8 bases. The CDR3 sequence is 14 residues long. CDR3 loop: CASSPRQGRDEQFF. CDR3 bases: TGTGCCAGCAGCCCCCGACAGGGAAGGGATGAGCAGTTCTTC.

The chain recombines TRBV27 with TRBJ2-3, with D perhaps matching TRBD2 (6 bases). Germline CDR1 MNHEY, CDR2 SMNVEV (reference sequence). This CDR3 spans 17 amino acids. V was clipped by 4 bases and J by 4 bases, with 21 bases between them. CDR3 bases: TGTGCCAGCAGTTACCTATCACTAGCTGCGGGCGCAGATACGCAGTATTTT. It yields the protein CASSYLSLAAGADTQYF.

V is TRBV5-1 and J is TRBJ1-1; perhaps TRBD1 as D (5 bases). The germline V and J ends were trimmed by 7 bases and 4 bases, with 14 bases remaining between them. The CDR3 is made up of 13 amino acids. Germline assignment: CDR1 SGHRS and CDR2 YFSETQ. CDR3 protein: CASCIREGTEAFF. In DNA, the CDR3 is TGCGCCAGCTGTATCAGGGAGGGCACTGAAGCTTTCTTT.

The gene calls are TRBV7-9 and TRBJ2-7; 10 bases line up with TRBD2. The CDR3 is 16 amino acids. Germline trimming cut 0 bases from V and 6 bases from J; bases unmatched to any gene: 8. From germline, CDR1 is SEHNR and CDR2 FQNEAQ (reference sequence). The CDR3 DNA reads as TGTGCCAGCAGCTTAGCCCGCCAGCGGGGGGGCCTCGAGCAGTACTTC. Protein sequence: CASSLARQRGGLEQYF.

Worth noting for this clone: Other DNA sequences in the sample encode the same CDR3. CDR3 residues: CASSLAAGGSYEQYF. The CDR3 bases are TGTGCCAGCAGCTTAGCGGCAGGGGGCTCCTACGAGCAGTACTTC. The V and J genes are TRBV7-2 and TRBJ2-7; 7 bases line up with TRBD1. The CDR3 extends over 15 amino acids. The ends lost 0 bases at V and 0 bases at J; junction bases unmatched: 2. The germline V gene has CDR1 SGHTA and CDR2 FQGNSA.

The chain combines TRBV6-5 with TRBJ1-1; D call uncertain. CDR3 length: 12 amino acids. Germline CDR1 MNHEY, CDR2 SVGAGI. The V and J ends lost 6 bases and 8 bases respectively, with 13 bases between them. For the CDR3, the DNA is TGTGCCAGCAGGCCCTATATGGGCGAAGCTTTCTTT. This translates into CASRPYMGEAFF.

The chain recombines TRBV7-9 with TRBJ2-3; possible D gene TRBD1, 5 bases. The CDR3 extends over 14 amino acids. Trimming took 5 bases from V and 2 from J, leaving 11 bases between them. Germline-derived CDR1 and CDR2 are SEHNR and FQNEAQ (reference sequence). CDR3 protein: CASSLTVNTDTQYF. Written as DNA, the CDR3 is TGTGCCAGCAGCCTGACAGTCAACACAGATACGCAGTATTTT.

The chain couples TRBV5-5 to TRBJ2-7, with D uncertain. In germline, CDR1 is SGHKS, CDR2 YYEKEE (reference sequence). This CDR3 region has 16 residues. The V end lost 0 bases, the J end lost 1 base, and 14 bases lay between the germline ends. CDR3 nucleotide sequence: TGTGCCAGCAGCTTGGCCTTTCAGGTGAAGTCCTACGAGCAGTACTTC. It encodes CASSLAFQVKSYEQYF.

The gene calls are TRBV5-6 and TRBJ1-5; weak D call: TRBD1 (6 bases). V was cut by 1 base and J by 5 bases, with 22 bases left in between. CDR3 length: 18 residues. Germline lookup yields CDR1 SGHDT and CDR2 YYEEEE. Here the CDR3 DNA reads TGTGCCAGCAGCTTGACAGGGCCCCACACGGGGACGGATCAGCCCCAGCATTTT. Amino acids: CASSLTGPHTGTDQPQHF.

The chain uses TRBV19 and TRBJ2-1, with 9 positions matching TRBD2. Germline loops: CDR1 LNHDA, CDR2 SQIVND (reference sequence). V trimming: 5 bases; J trimming: 7 bases; junction bases outside the gene matches: 6. CDR3 length: 14 amino acids. CDR3 sequence reads: CASSASGMINEQFF. In DNA, the CDR3 is TGTGCCAGTAGTGCTAGCGGGATGATAAATGAGCAGTTCTTC.

This clone has a handful of counts. The rearrangement links TRBV5-1 to TRBJ1-1, with TRBD1 matching 9 bases. Germline V lookup: CDR1 SGHRS, CDR2 YFSETQ. The CDR3 contains 15 residues. Unmatched junction bases numbered 5, after V lost 4 bases and J lost 1 base. CDR3: CASSPWTGENTEAFF. CDR3 DNA sequence: TGCGCCAGCAGCCCATGGACAGGGGAGAACACTGAAGCTTTCTTT.

As for this clone: Compared with germline, one end of the junction differs, possibly owing to a read error. The genes are TRBV19 and TRBJ1-2, with a weak D call TRBD1 (5 bases). CDR1 is LNHDA, CDR2 SQIVND, per germline (reference sequence). The CDR3 consists of 12 residues. The CDR3 sequence: CATHGATGVLSF. The CDR3 coding sequence is TGTGCCACCCATGGGGCAACAGGAGTCCTTTCCTTC.

The chain uses TRBV28 and TRBJ2-1, with 10 bases lining up with TRBD2. The junction had 7 bases not matched to a gene; V was cut back by 1 base and J by 7 bases. The CDR3 spans 16 residues. The germline V gene has CDR1 MDHEN and CDR2 SYDVKM. In DNA form, the CDR3 reads TGTGCCAGCAGTTTATTGCAGCGGGGGGGCCGGAATGAGCAGTTCTTC. Translated: CASSLLQRGGRNEQFF.

The chain has TRBV28 and TRBJ2-3; D not resolved. V lost 5 bases to trimming and J lost 2 bases, with 8 bases between them. The germline V gene encodes CDR1 MDHEN and CDR2 SYDVKM. The CDR3 is 13 residues long. The CDR3 reads CASSTNPTDTQYF. The CDR3 DNA is TGTGCCAGCAGTACAAACCCCACAGATACGCAGTATTTT.

As DNA, the CDR3 is TGTGCCAGCAGCTTAGATAACAATCAGCCCCAGCATTTT. Translation: CASSLDNNQPQHF. This chain links TRBV11-2 with TRBJ1-5, with D unresolved. The CDR3 runs 13 residues. Trimming stripped 0 bases from V and 3 bases from J, with 3 bases between. The germline gives CDR1 SGHAT, CDR2 FQNNGV. The entire variable domain, with the rest obtained from reference TRBV11-2 and TRBJ1-5, is as follows: EAGVAQSPRYKIIEKRQSVAFWCNPISGHATLYWYQQILGQGPKLLIQFQNNGVVDDSQLPKDRFSAERLKGVDSTLKIQPAKLEDSAVYLCASSLDNNQPQHFGDGTRLSIL.